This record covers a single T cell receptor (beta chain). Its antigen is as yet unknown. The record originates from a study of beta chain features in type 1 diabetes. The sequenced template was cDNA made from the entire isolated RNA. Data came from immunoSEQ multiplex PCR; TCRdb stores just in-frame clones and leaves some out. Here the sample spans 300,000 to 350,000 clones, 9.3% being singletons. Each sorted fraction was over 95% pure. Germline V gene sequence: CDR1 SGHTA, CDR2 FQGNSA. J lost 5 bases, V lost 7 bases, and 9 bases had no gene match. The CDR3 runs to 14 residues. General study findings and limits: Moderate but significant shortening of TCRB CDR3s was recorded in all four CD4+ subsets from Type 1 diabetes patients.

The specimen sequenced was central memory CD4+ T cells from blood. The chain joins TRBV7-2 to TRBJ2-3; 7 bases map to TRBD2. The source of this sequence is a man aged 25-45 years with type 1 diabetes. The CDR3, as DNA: TGTGCCAGCAAAAAGGGAGGGACTAAAGATACGCAGTATTTT. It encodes CASKKGGTKDTQYF.